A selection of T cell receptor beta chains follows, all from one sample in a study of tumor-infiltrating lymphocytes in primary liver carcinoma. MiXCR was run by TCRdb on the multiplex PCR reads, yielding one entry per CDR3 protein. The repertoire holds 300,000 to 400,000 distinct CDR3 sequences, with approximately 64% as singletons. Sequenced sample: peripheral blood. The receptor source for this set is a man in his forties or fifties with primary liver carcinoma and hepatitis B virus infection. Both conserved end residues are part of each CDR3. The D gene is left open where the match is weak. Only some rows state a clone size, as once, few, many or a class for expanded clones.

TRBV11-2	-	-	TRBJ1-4	CASDPMSTNEKLFF	TGTGCCAGCGACCCGATGAGTACTAATGAAAAACTGTTTTTT
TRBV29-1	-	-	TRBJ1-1	CGVRKTATEAFF	TGCGGCGTTCGAAAGACCGCGACTGAAGCTTTCTTT
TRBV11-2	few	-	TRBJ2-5	CASSLALQETQHF	TGTGCCAGCAGTTTAGCCCTCCAAGAGACCCAGCACTTC
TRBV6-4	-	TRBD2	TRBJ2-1	CASSVRGRGDNEQFF	TGTGCCAGCAGTGTACGCGGGAGGGGTGACAATGAGCAGTTCTTC
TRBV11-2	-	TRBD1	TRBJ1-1	CASGPWDRGLTEAFF	TGTGCAAGCGGGCCCTGGGACAGGGGGCTAACTGAAGCTTTCTTT
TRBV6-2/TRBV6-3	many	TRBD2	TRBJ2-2	CASSSGLAGGPTGELFF	TGTGCCAGCAGTTCGGGACTAGCGGGAGGGCCCACCGGGGAGCTGTTTTTT
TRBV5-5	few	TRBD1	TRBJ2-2	CASSLQGMNTGELFF	TGTGCCAGCAGCTTACAGGGGATGAACACCGGGGAGCTGTTTTTT
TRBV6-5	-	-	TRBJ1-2	CASSYSIGAGSYGYTF	TGTGCCAGCAGTTACTCGATAGGGGCTGGGTCGTATGGCTACACCTTC
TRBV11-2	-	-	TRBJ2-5	CASSLDGARGTQYF	TGTGCCAGCAGCTTAGATGGCGCCAGGGGTACCCAGTACTTC
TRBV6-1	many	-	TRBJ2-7	CASSRDGSYEQYF	TGTGCCAGCAGCCGGGACGGCTCCTACGAGCAGTACTTC
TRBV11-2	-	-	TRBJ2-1	CASSLYRLLSVQFF	TGTGCCAGCAGCTTATACCGGCTACTTAGTGTGCAGTTTTTC
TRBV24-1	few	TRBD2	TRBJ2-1	CATSDPGLAYEQFF	TGTGCCACCAGTGACCCCGGACTAGCGTATGAGCAGTTCTTC
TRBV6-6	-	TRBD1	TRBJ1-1	CASSDGQGVYTEAFF	TGTGCCAGCAGTGACGGACAGGGGGTCTACACTGAAGCTTTCTTT
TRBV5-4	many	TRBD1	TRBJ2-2	CASSPRQGVDTGELFF	TGTGCCAGCAGCCCTAGACAGGGGGTAGACACCGGGGAGCTGTTTTTT
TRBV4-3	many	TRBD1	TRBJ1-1	CASSQDYRGDTEAFF	TGCGCCAGCAGCCAAGATTACAGGGGGGATACTGAAGCTTTCTTT
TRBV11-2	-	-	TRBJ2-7	CVSRFDQGWHYF	TGTGTCAGCAGGTTTGATCAGGGATGGCATTACTTC
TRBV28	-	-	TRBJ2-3	CASTPPGATQPQYF	TGTGCCAGCACCCCTCCGGGAGCTACTCAGCCCCAGTATTTT
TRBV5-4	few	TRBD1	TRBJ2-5	CASGTEETQYF	TGTGCCAGTGGGACAGAAGAGACCCAGTACTTC
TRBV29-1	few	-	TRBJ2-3	CSVAVTGSTDTQYF	TGCAGCGTTGCGGTAACAGGGAGCACAGATACGCAGTATTTT
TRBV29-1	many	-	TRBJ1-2	CSVDRDGYTF	TGCAGCGTTGACAGGGATGGCTACACCTTC
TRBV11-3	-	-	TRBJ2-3	CASSRRLVGTQTDTQYF	TGTGCCAGCAGCCGACGACTAGTGGGAACCCAGACAGATACGCAGTATTTT